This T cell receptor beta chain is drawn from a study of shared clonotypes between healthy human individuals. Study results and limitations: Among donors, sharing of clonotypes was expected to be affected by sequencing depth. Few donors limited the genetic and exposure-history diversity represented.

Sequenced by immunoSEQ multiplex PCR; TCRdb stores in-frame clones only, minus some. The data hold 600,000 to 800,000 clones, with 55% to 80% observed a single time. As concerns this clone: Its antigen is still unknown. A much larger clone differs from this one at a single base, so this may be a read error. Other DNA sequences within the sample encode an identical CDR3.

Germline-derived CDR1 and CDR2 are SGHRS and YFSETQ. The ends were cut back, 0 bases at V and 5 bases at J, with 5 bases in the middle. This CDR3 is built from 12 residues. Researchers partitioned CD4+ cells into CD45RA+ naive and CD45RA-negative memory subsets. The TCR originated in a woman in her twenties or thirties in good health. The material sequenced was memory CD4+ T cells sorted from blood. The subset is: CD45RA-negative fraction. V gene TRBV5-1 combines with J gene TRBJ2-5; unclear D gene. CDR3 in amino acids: CASSLDGETQYF. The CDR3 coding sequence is TGCGCCAGCAGCTTGGATGGCGAGACCCAGTACTTC.